This TCR beta chain derives from a study of shared clonotypes between healthy human individuals. Overall study: The composition of the donors was two women and a few men aged 18 to 49.

The donors, healthy adults who were HIV-negative, had experienced no recent acute infections or vaccinations. The CDR3 contains 17 residues. The trim removed 6 bases at V and 3 bases at J, leaving 14 bases unmatched. Looked up from germline, CDR1 is MDHEN and CDR2 is SYDVKM. Each cell subset's genomic DNA was divided evenly among several immunoSEQ plates. Replicate PCRs for sorted subsets used approximately 190 ng DNA; this equaled 25,000 to 30,000 T cell genomes. TCRdb's copy holds only in-frame clones and misses some; the assay was immunoSEQ multiplex PCR. Among about 1.4 million clones listed, 96% were seen once.

The V and J genes are TRBV28 and TRBJ2-7, with 10 bases lining up with TRBD2. The source material was naive CD4+ T cells sorted from blood. Subset noted: CD45RA+ positively selected. The TCR sequence derives from a man under 40 in good health. CDR3 loop: CASSLRTSGKGLYEQYF. CDR3 nucleotides: TGTGCCAGCAGCCTACGAACTAGCGGGAAGGGGCTCTACGAGCAGTACTTC.